The clone carrying this T cell receptor (beta chain) appeared a few times. TCRdb reprocessed the reads via MiXCR and lists one record per CDR3 protein. The profile covers about 260,000 distinct CDR3 sequences, with roughly 13% appearing a single time and 7% to 9.5% taken by the ten largest. The data were obtained in a study of T cell repertoires in cytomegalovirus infection. Germline CDR1 is SSHAT and CDR2 is FNYEAQ (reference sequence). The trim removed 7 bases at V and 3 bases at J, leaving 20 bases unmatched. This CDR3 has 18 residues. Sequenced input: PBMCs. The chain employs TRBV7-7 and TRBJ1-1; 7 nucleotides align to TRBD1. This TCR was sampled from a human donor in good health (CMV status not recorded). Some clones in this sample may be carry-over from other donors' samples. The CDR3 DNA reads as TGTGCCAGCACCCCCAGCGTCGTACAGGGGAGGTTCGACACTGAAGCTTTCTTT. The encoded protein is CASTPSVVQGRFDTEAFF.